The 22 T cell receptor beta chains listed next were all sequenced from one sample in a study of blood T cell repertoires in COVID-19. Method: immunoSEQ multiplex PCR; TCRdb's copy keeps in-frame clones and lacks some. The repertoire includes about 50,000 clones, 88% of them detected once, and around a tenth sits in the top ten. Sequencing was carried out using peripheral blood. The receptors shown here come from a man in his forties or fifties with active COVID-19.

The chain is built from TRBV4-1 and TRBJ2-2; 9 nucleotides agree with TRBD2. The CDR3 is 18 residues long. V trimming: 0 bases; J trimming: 3 bases; junction bases outside the gene matches: 8. From germline, CDR1 is MGHRA and CDR2 YSYEKL. The CDR3 loop reads CASSQDASGTPDTGELFF. The CDR3 DNA reads as TGCGCCAGCAGCCAAGATGCTAGCGGGACGCCCGACACCGGGGAGCTGTTTTTT.

The chain recombines TRBV4-1 with TRBJ1-3, with D perhaps TRBD1 (5 bases). Germline assignment: CDR1 MGHRA and CDR2 YSYEKL. The V and J ends lost 4 bases and 0 bases respectively, with 13 bases between them. The CDR3 has 16 residues. CDR3 sequence reads: CASSPTVINSGNTIYF. CDR3 DNA: TGCGCCAGCAGCCCGACAGTCATTAACTCTGGAAACACCATATATTTT.

The chain couples TRBV14 to TRBJ2-3; D might be TRBD2 (6 bases). The CDR3 extends over 13 amino acids. Deletions cut 10 bases from V and 2 bases from J, with 13 bases between. The germline V gene has CDR1 SGHDN and CDR2 FVKESK. The CDR3 loop is CATNRGFTDTQYF. The CDR3, as DNA: TGTGCCACCAACCGGGGGTTCACAGATACGCAGTATTTT.

The chain couples TRBV7-3 to TRBJ2-2, with 7 nucleotides matching TRBD2. J gave up 5 bases and V 1 base, and 4 bases lay outside the gene matches. Germline V CDR1 and CDR2: SGHTA, FQGTGA. CDR3 length equals 15 residues. The CDR3 region is CASSLSGRETGELFF. As DNA, the CDR3 is TGTGCCAGCAGCTTAAGCGGGAGAGAGACCGGGGAGCTGTTTTTT.

J is TRBJ2-2 and V is TRBV5-1; D is undetermined. Germline CDR1 and CDR2: SGHRS and YFSETQ. The CDR3 extends over 13 amino acids. Between the trimmed V and J ends, which lost 1 base and 5 bases, there was a span of 6 bases. The CDR3 DNA reads as TGCGCCAGCAGCTTGCCCGTGACCGGGGAGCTGTTTTTT. Translated: CASSLPVTGELFF.

A few counts support this clone. This chain uses TRBV6-4 with TRBJ2-3, with 13 positions matching TRBD2. The CDR3 covers 15 residues. Trimming cost V 4 bases and J 5 bases; bases outside gene matches: 3. Germline assignment: CDR1 MRHNA and CDR2 SNTAGT. CDR3: CASSGTSGGLDTQYF. The CDR3 DNA is TGTGCCAGCAGTGGGACTAGCGGGGGCCTAGATACGCAGTATTTT.

This chain joins TRBV7-9 and TRBJ1-6, with D perhaps TRBD1 (6 bases). Trimming took 5 bases from V and 8 from J, leaving 16 bases between them. The CDR3 runs to 15 residues. The V gene's germline CDR1 is SEHNR and CDR2 FQNEAQ (reference sequence). CDR3 amino acids: CASSRRAGGDSPLHF. DNA of the CDR3: TGTGCCAGCAGCCGAAGGGCGGGGGGCGATTCACCCCTCCACTTT.

Here the CDR3 reads CASKGNVNQPQHF. The DNA of the CDR3 is TGTGCCAGCAAGGGGAACGTCAATCAGCCCCAGCATTTT. This chain connects TRBV2 to TRBJ1-5; D perhaps matches TRBD1 (5 bases). Germline-derived CDR1 and CDR2 are SNHLY and FYNNEI. Trimming shortened V by 7 bases and J by 3 bases, and 10 bases separated the two germline ends. The CDR3 sequence is 13 residues long.

V is TRBV6-4 and J is TRBJ2-1; TRBD2 matches 11 bases. The CDR3 is 15 amino acids. The V and J ends lost 5 bases and 7 bases, in that order; junction bases with no gene match: 7. Germline V CDR1 and CDR2: MRHNA, SNTAGT. CDR3 coding DNA: TGTGCCAGCAGTTTAGCGGGGGGGCCTCAGAATGAGCAGTTCTTC. This translates into CASSLAGGPQNEQFF.

This clone turned up a few times. The rearrangement links TRBV2 to TRBJ1-2, with D maybe TRBD1 (5 bases). Trimming took 0 bases from V and 6 from J, leaving 11 bases between them. Germline assignment: CDR1 SNHLY and CDR2 FYNNEI. This CDR3 region has 14 residues. This CDR3 reads CASSEARTGDGYTF. CDR3 in DNA: TGTGCCAGCAGTGAAGCCCGGACGGGGGATGGCTACACCTTC.

V gene TRBV6-4 combines with J gene TRBJ2-3; 10 bases match TRBD1. Trimming at V came to 6 bases and at J to 1 base, leaving 4 bases not matched to a gene. The CDR3 totals 15 residues. Germline loops: CDR1 MRHNA, CDR2 SNTAGT. CDR3 coding DNA: TGTGCCAGCAGCAGACAGGGGGCGCGCACAGATACGCAGTATTTT. Protein: CASSRQGARTDTQYF.

V is TRBV9 and J is TRBJ2-1; 8 bases fit TRBD2. The CDR3 contains 17 residues. In germline, CDR1 is SGDLS, CDR2 YYNGEE. The trim removed 0 bases at V and 8 bases at J, leaving 13 bases unmatched. The CDR3 loop is CASSVGGSGVGLHEQFF. As DNA, the CDR3 is TGTGCCAGCAGCGTAGGGGGTAGCGGGGTTGGGTTGCATGAGCAGTTCTTC.

The chain joins TRBV7-2 to TRBJ1-5, with 9 bases that match TRBD1. Trimming cost V 3 bases and J 3 bases; bases outside gene matches: 3. The CDR3 has 15 residues. Germline values: CDR1 SGHTA, CDR2 FQGNSA. CDR3 amino acids: CASSLTGGYNQPQHF. CDR3 bases: TGTGCCAGCAGCTTGACAGGGGGGTACAATCAGCCCCAGCATTTT.

This clone was seen just once. This sequence joins TRBV5-1 and TRBJ2-3; a weak D match, TRBD2 (6 bases). The CDR3 runs to 12 residues. The germline V gene has CDR1 SGHRS and CDR2 YFSETQ. V was pared by 4 bases and J by 5 bases, with 8 bases between. DNA for the CDR3: TGCGCCAGCAGCCTCGGGGGAGATACGCAGTATTTT. It codes for CASSLGGDTQYF.

The gene calls are TRBV7-3 and TRBJ2-3; D gene ambiguous. V dropped 3 bases and J dropped 10 bases, with 11 bases sitting between them. The CDR3 spans 12 residues. Germline V CDR1 and CDR2: SGHTA, FQGTGA. Here the CDR3 DNA reads TGTGCCAGCAGCTTCCAAATCGGGTCGCAGTATTTT. As protein: CASSFQIGSQYF.

The V and J genes are TRBV5-1 and TRBJ1-1, with TRBD1 matching over 7 bases. Looked up from germline, CDR1 is SGHRS and CDR2 is YFSETQ. V dropped 2 bases and J dropped 2; count of bases not matched to a gene: 3. This CDR3 is 14 amino acids long. CDR3 amino acids: CASSFRQGNTEAFF. The DNA of the CDR3 is TGCGCCAGCAGCTTTCGACAGGGTAACACTGAAGCTTTCTTT.

The rearrangement uses TRBV28 and TRBJ1-3, with D hard to call. V was pared by 6 bases and J by 0 bases, with 15 bases between. This CDR3 comprises 16 residues. Germline V gene sequence: CDR1 MDHEN, CDR2 SYDVKM. The CDR3 here is CASSSPADLSGNTIYF. The CDR3 DNA reads as TGTGCCAGCAGCTCCCCGGCGGATCTCTCTGGAAACACCATATATTTT.

The table lists this clone with a count of one. The chain uses TRBV27 and TRBJ2-7; the D is unclear. V was trimmed by 4 bases and J by 1 base, leaving 14 bases between them. The germline CDR1 and CDR2 sequences are MNHEY and SMNVEV (reference sequence). The CDR3 covers 15 residues. Here the CDR3 DNA reads TGTGCCAGCAGTTCCCCGACGTCTAGATCCTACGAGCAGTACTTC. This translates into CASSSPTSRSYEQYF.

The chain joins TRBV9 to TRBJ2-1, with 10 bases that match TRBD2. Trimming cost V 1 base and J 1 base; bases outside gene matches: 5. This CDR3 is built from 17 residues. Per the germline V gene, CDR1 is SGDLS and CDR2 is YYNGEE. Here the CDR3 reads CASSVYSGGASYNEQFF. Written as DNA, the CDR3 is TGTGCCAGCAGCGTATACAGCGGGGGGGCTTCCTACAATGAGCAGTTCTTC.

This rearrangement joins TRBV5-1 to TRBJ1-4, with 10 nucleotides matching TRBD1. J was trimmed by 6 bases and V by 5 bases; bases with no gene match: 10. The V gene's germline CDR1 is SGHRS and CDR2 YFSETQ. The CDR3 totals 16 residues. CDR3 bases: TGCGCCAGCAGTCCGGACAGGGGGTCGGGGCATGAAAAACTGTTTTTT. This translates into CASSPDRGSGHEKLFF.

This chain uses TRBV4-1 with TRBJ2-1; 7 bases are a match to TRBD2. Germline trimming cut 6 bases from V and 12 bases from J; bases unmatched to any gene: 5. There are 11 residues in the CDR3. Germline loops: CDR1 MGHRA, CDR2 YSYEKL. The CDR3 nucleotides read TGCGCCAGCAGGACTCCGGGGGGGCAGTTCTTC. Amino acid sequence: CASRTPGGQFF.

The chain joins TRBV5-6 to TRBJ1-2; no reliable D call. Trimming cost V 0 bases and J 8 bases, with 11 bases left between them. The CDR3 is made up of 13 amino acids. Germline CDR1 is SGHDT and CDR2 is YYEEEE. CDR3 in amino acids: CASSLERFGGYTF. The CDR3 DNA sequence: TGTGCCAGCAGCTTGGAGAGGTTCGGGGGCTACACCTTC.